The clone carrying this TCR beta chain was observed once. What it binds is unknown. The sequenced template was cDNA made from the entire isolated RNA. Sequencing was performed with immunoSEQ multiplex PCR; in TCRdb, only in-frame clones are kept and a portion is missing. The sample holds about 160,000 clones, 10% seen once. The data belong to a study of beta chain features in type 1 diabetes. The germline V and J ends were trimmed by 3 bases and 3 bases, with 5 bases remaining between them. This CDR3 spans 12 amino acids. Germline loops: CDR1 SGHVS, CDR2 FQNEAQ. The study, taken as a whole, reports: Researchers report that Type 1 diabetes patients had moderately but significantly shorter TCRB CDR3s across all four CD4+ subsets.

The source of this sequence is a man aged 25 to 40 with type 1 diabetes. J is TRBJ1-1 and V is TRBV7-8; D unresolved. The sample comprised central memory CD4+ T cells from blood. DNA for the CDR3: TGTGCCAGCAGCTTGAGCTACACTGAAGCTTTCTTT. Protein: CASSLSYTEAFF.